The source of this TCR beta chain is a study of control samples from healthy donors and cancer patients. Profiling relied on immunoSEQ multiplex PCR, and the TCRdb table lists in-frame clones only, not all of them. Altogether about 92,000 clones are present, more than 75% being singletons, with the ten largest covering about 10%. In germline, CDR1 is SGHDN, CDR2 FVKESK. V lost 4 bases, J lost 4 bases, and 10 bases lay in between. The CDR3 runs to 13 residues. The TCR was taken from a woman aged 55-70 years in good health. The sample was blood. This chain uses TRBV14 with TRBJ1-1, with no clear D. The CDR3 nucleotides read TGTGCCAGCAGCCCAATCCCGGGCACTGAAGCTTTCTTT. This translates into CASSPIPGTEAFF.